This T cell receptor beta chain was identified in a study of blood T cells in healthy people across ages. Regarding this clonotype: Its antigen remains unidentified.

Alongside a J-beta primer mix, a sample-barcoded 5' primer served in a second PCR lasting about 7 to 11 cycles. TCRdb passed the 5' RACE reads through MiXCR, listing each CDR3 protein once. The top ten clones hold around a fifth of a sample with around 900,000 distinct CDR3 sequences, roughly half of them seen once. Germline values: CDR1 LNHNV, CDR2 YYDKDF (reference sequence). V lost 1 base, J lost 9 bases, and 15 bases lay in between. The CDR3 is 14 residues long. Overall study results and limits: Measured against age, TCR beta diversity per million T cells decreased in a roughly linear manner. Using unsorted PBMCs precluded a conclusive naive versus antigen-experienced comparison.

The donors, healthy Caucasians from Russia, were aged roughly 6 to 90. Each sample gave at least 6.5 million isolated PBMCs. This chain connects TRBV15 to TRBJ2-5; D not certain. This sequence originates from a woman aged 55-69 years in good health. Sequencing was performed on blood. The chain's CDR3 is CATSRGTRTWAQYF. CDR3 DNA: TGTGCCACCAGCAGAGGGACGAGAACGTGGGCCCAGTACTTC.